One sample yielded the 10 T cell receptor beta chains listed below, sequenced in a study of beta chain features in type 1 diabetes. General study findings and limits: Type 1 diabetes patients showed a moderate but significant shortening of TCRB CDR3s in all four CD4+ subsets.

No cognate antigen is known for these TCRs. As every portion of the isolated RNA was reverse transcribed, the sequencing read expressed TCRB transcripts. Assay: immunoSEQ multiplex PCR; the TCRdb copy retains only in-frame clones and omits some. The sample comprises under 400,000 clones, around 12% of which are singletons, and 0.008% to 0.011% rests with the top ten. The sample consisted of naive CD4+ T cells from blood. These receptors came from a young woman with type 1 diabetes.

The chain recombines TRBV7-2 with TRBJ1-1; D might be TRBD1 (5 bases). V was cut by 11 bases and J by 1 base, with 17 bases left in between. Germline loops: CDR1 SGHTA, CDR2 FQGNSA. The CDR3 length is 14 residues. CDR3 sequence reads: CADKPGGTNTEAFF. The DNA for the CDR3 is TGTGCCGACAAGCCTGGGGGGACGAACACTGAAGCTTTCTTT. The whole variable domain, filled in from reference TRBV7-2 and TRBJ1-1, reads GAGVSQSPSNKVTEKGKDVELRCDPISGHTALYWYRQSLGQGLEFLIYFQGNSAPDKSGLPSDRFSAERTGGSVSTLTIQRTQQEDSAVYLCADKPGGTNTEAFFGQGTRLTVV.

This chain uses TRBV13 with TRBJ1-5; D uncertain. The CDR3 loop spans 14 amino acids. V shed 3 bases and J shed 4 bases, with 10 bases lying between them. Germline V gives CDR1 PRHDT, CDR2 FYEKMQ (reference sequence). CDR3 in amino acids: CASSLGRRNQPQHF. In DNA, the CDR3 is TGTGCCAGCAGCTTGGGGAGGCGTAATCAGCCCCAGCATTTT.

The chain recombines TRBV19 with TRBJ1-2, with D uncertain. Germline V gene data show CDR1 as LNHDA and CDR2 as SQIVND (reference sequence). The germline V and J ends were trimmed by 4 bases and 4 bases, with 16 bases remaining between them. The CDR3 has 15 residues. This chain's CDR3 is CASSTSGSLVYGYTF. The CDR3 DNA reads TGTGCCAGTAGTACCTCGGGGAGTCTCGTCTATGGCTACACCTTC. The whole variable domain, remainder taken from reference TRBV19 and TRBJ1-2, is DGGITQSPKYLFRKEGQNVTLSCEQNLNHDAMYWYRQDPGQGLRLIYYSQIVNDFQKGDIAEGYSVSREKKESFPLTVTSAQKNPTAFYLCASSTSGSLVYGYTFGSGTRLTVV.

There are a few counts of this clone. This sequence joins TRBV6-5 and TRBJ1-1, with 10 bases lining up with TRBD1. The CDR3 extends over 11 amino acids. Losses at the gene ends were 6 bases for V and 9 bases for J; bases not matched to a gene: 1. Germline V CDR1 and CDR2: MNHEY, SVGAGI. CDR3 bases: TGTGCCAGCAGGACAGGGGGCCAAGCTTTCTTT. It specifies CASRTGGQAFF.

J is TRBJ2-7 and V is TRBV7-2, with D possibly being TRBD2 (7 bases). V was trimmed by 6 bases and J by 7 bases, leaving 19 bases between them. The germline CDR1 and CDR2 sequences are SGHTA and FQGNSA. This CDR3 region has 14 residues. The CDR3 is CASSRLSGGREQYF. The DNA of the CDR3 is TGTGCCAGCAGTCGCCTATCGGGGGGCAGGGAGCAGTACTTC.

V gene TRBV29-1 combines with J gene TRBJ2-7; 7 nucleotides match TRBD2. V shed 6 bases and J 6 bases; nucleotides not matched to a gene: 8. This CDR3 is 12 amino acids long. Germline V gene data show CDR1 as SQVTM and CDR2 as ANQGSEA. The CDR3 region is CSVGHGGGEQYF. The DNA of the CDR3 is TGCAGCGTAGGACACGGCGGGGGCGAGCAGTACTTC.

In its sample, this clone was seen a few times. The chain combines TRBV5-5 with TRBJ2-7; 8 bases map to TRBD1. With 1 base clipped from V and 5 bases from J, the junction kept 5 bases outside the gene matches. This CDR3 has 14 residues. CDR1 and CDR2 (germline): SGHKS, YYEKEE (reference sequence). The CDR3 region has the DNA TGTGCCAGCAGCTTGCAGGGGGCCAATCACGAGCAGTACTTC. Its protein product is CASSLQGANHEQYF.

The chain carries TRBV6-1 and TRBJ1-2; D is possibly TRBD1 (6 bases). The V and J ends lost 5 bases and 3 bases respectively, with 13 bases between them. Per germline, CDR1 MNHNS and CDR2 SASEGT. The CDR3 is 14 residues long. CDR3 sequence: CASSSGGAYYGYTF. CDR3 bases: TGTGCCAGCAGTTCCGGGGGGGCTTACTATGGCTACACCTTC.

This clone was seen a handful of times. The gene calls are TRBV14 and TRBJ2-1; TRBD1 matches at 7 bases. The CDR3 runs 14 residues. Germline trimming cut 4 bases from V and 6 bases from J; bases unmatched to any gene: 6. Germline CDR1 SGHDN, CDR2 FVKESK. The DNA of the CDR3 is TGTGCCAGCAGCCCCGGGACAGTTGGCAATGAGCAGTTCTTC. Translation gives CASSPGTVGNEQFF.

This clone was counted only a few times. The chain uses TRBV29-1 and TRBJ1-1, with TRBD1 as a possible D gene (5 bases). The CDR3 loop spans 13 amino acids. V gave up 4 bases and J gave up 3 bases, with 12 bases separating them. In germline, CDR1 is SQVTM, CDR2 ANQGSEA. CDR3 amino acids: CSVARRGDTEAFF. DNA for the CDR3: TGCAGCGTTGCGCGTCGGGGGGACACTGAAGCTTTCTTT.